The TCR beta chain described here comes from a study of T cell changes during pregnancy in multiple sclerosis (dated by TCRdb to the late 2010s). For the wider study: The study looked at changes in the T cell repertoire across pregnancy in women with multiple sclerosis.

Regarding this clone: It lacks a known antigen. No clone much larger than this one lies a single base away; base qualities are absent.

Via the germline V gene, CDR1 is MNHEY and CDR2 SVGAGI. The CDR3 sequence holds 14 residues, the cysteine and phenylalanine included. Just the 42-base CDR3 DNA is kept, in frame starting at base 1. V has 5 bases trimmed and J has 6 bases trimmed; junction bases matching no gene number 7. The method behind the library was the immunoSEQ multiplex PCR assay. TCRdb stores this immuneACCESS table with in-frame sequences only. Part of the clones is absent; in the studies checked, under half of the shortfall reflects unresolved V genes, and no reason is known for the rest. A total of fewer than 65,000 clones appear in this sample, roughly 92% of them only once. Of the sample, less than 0.45% falls within the top ten clones.

This TCR was recovered from a female donor with multiple sclerosis, enrolled in a pregnancy study. Material: CD4+ T cells from peripheral blood mononuclear cells, obtained after pregnancy. Here the chain combines TRBV6-5 and TRBJ1-2; the junction holds 9 bases that match TRBD1. The nucleotide sequence is TGTGCCAGCAGTAGTCACACAGGGGGCGATGGCTACACCTTC. This translates into CASSSHTGGDGYTF.